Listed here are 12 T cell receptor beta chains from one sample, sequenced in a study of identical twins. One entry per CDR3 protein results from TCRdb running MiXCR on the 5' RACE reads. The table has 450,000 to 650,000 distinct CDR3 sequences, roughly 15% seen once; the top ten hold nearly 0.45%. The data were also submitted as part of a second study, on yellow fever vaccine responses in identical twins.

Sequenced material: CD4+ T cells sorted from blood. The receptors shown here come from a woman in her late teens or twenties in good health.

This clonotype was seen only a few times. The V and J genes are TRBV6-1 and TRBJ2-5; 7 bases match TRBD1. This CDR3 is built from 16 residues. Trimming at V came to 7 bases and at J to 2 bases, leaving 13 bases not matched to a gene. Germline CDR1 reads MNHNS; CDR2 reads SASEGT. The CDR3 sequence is CASKEHRGRGQETQYF. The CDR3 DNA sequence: TGTGCCAGCAAAGAACACAGGGGCAGGGGGCAAGAGACCCAGTACTTC.

CDR3 nucleotide sequence: TGTGCCAGCAACACAGACAGGGGACTCTACAATGAGCAGTTCTTC. Residues: CASNTDRGLYNEQFF. The chain carries TRBV6-1 and TRBJ2-1; 8 bases are a match to TRBD1. This CDR3 region has 15 residues. Germline V gene data show CDR1 as MNHNS and CDR2 as SASEGT. V shed 7 bases and J 3 bases; nucleotides not matched to a gene: 8.

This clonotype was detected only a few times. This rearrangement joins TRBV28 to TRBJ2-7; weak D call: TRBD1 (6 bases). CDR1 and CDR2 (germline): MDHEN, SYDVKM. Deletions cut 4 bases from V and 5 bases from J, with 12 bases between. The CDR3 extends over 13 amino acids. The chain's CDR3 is CASSSHGGHEQYF. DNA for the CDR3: TGTGCCAGCAGTTCCCATGGGGGCCACGAGCAGTACTTC.

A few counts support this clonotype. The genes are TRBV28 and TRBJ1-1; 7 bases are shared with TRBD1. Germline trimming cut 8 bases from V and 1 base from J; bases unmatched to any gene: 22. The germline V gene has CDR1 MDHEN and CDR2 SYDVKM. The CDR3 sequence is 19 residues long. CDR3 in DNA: TGTGCCAGCCCAATCAATATACGGACAGGTGATGAGGAGAACACTGAAGCTTTCTTT. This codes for CASPINIRTGDEENTEAFF.

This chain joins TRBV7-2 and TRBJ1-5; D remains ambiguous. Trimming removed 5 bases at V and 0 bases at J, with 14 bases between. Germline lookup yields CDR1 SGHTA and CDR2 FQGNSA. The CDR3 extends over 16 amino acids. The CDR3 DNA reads TGTGCCAGCAGCCGTACCGTTACCAATAGCAATCAGCCCCAGCATTTT. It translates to CASSRTVTNSNQPQHF.

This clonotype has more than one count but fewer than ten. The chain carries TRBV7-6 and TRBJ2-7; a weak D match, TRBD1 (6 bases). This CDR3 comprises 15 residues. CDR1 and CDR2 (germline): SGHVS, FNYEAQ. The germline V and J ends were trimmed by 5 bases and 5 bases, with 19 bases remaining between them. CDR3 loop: CASSPKTGIVNEQYF. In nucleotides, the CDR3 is TGTGCCAGCAGCCCTAAAACAGGGATAGTGAACGAGCAGTACTTC.

CDR3 bases: TGTGCCAGCGGACAACCGCCGGGACTAGCGGGAGTCGTCTACGAGCAGTACTTC. It specifies CASGQPPGLAGVVYEQYF. The V gene is TRBV6-2 or TRBV6-3, the J gene TRBJ2-7; 14 nucleotides match TRBD2. The CDR3 is made up of 18 amino acids. The germline V gene encodes CDR1 MNHEY and CDR2 SVGEGT. V lost 8 bases to trimming and J lost 3 bases; unmatched junction nucleotides: 15.

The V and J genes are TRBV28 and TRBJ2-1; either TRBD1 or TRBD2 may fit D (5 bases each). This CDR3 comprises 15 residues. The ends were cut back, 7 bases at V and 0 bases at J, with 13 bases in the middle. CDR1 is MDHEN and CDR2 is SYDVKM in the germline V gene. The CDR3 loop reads CASTPGTASYNEQFF. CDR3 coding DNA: TGTGCCAGCACCCCCGGGACGGCCTCCTACAATGAGCAGTTCTTC.

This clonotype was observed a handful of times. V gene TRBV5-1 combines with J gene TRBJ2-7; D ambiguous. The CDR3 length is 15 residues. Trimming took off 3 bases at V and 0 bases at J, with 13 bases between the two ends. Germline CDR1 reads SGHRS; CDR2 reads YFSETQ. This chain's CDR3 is CASSSAASSSYEQYF. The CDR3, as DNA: TGCGCCAGCAGCTCGGCCGCGTCAAGCTCCTACGAGCAGTACTTC.

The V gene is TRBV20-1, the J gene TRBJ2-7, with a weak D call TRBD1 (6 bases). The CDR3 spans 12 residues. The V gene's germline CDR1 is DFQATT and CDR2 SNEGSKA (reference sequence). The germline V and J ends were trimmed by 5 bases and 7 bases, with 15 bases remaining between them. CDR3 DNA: TGCAGTGCTCCAGGCCAGGGGAAGGAGCAGTACGTC. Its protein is CSAPGQGKEQYV.

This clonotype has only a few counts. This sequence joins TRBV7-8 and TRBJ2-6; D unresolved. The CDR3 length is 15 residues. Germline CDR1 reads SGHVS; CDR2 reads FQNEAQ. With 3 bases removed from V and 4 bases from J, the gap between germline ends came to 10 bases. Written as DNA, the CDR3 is TGTGCCAGCAGCTTTCCGAACCCAGGGGCCAACGTCCTGACTTTC. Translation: CASSFPNPGANVLTF. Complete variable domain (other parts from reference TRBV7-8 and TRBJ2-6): GAGVSQSPRYKVAKRGQDVALRCDPISGHVSLFWYQQALGQGPEFLTYFQNEAQLDKSGLPSDRFFAERPEGSVSTLKIQRTQQEDSAVYLCASSFPNPGANVLTFGAGSRLTVL.

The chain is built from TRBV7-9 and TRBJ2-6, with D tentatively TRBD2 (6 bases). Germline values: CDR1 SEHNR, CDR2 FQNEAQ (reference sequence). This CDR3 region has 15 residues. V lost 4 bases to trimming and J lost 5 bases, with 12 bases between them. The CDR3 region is CASSSTAGRANVLTF. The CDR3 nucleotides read TGTGCCAGCAGCTCCACAGCGGGCCGGGCCAACGTCCTGACTTTC.